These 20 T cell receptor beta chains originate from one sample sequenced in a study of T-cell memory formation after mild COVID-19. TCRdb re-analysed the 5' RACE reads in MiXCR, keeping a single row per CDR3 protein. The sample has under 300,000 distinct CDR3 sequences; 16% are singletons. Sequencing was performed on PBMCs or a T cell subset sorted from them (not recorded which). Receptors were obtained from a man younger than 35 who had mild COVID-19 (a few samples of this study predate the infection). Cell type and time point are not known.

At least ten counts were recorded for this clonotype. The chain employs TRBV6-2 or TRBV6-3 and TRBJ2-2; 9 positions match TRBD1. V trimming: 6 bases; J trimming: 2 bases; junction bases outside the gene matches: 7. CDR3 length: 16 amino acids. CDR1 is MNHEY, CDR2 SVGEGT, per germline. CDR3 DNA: TGTGCCAGCAGGATTCCGGGACAGGGTAACACCGGGGAGCTGTTTTTT. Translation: CASRIPGQGNTGELFF.

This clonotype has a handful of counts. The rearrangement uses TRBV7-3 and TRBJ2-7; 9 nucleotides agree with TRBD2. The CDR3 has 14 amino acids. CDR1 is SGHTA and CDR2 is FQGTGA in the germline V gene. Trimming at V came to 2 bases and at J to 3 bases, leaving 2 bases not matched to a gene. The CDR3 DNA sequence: TGTGCCAGCAGCTTAGGAGCGGGGGGCTACGAGCAGTACTTC. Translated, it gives CASSLGAGGYEQYF.

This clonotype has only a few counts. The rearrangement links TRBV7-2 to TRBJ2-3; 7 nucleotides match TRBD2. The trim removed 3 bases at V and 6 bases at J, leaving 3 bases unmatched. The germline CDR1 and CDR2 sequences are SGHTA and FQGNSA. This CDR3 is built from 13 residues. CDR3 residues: CASSFGGGDTQYF. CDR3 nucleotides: TGTGCCAGCAGCTTTGGGGGGGGTGATACGCAGTATTTT.

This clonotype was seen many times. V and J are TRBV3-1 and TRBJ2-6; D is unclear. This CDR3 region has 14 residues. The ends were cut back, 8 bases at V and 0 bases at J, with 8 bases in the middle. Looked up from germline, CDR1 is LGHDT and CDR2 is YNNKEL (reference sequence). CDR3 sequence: CASSDTSGANVLTF. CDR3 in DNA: TGTGCCAGCTCCGACACCTCTGGGGCCAACGTCCTGACTTTC.

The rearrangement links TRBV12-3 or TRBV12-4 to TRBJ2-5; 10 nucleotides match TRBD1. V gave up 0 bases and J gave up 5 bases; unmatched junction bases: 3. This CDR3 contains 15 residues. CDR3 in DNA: TGTGCCAGCAGTTTAGCGGGACAGGGGTCGGAGACCCAGTACTTC. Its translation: CASSLAGQGSETQYF.

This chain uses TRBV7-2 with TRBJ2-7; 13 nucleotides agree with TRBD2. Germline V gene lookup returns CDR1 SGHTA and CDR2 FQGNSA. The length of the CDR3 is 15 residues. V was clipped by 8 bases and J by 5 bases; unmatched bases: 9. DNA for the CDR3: TGTGCCAGCGGAGTAACTAGCGGGGGGGCCCACGAGCAGTACTTC. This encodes CASGVTSGGAHEQYF.

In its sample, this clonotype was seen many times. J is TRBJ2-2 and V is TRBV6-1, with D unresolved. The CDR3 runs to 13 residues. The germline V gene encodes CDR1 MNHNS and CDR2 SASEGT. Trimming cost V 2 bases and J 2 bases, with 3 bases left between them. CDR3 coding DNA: TGTGCCAGCAGTGAACCAAACACCGGGGAGCTGTTTTTT. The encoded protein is CASSEPNTGELFF.

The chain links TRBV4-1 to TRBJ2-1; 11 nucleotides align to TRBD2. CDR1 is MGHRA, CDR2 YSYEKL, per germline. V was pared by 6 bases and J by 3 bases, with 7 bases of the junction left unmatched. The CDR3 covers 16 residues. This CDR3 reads CASRSPGTSGYNEQFF. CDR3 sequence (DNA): TGCGCCAGCAGATCCCCCGGGACTAGCGGCTACAATGAGCAGTTCTTC.

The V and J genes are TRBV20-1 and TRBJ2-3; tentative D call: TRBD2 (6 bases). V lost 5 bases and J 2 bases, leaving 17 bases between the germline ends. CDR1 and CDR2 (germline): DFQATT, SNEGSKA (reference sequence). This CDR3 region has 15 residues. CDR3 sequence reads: CSARRGSMHTDTQYF. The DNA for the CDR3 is TGCAGTGCTCGCCGGGGGTCAATGCACACAGATACGCAGTATTTT.

Here the CDR3 DNA reads TGTGCCAGCAGCTCAGGGCCGAGGGACCATATTTCACCCCTCCACTTT. Its protein product is CASSSGPRDHISPLHF. This rearrangement joins TRBV7-2 to TRBJ1-6; a weak D match, TRBD1 (5 bases). The V end lost 4 bases, the J end lost 9 bases, and 19 bases lay between the germline ends. CDR1 is SGHTA, CDR2 FQGNSA, per germline. The CDR3 has 16 amino acids.

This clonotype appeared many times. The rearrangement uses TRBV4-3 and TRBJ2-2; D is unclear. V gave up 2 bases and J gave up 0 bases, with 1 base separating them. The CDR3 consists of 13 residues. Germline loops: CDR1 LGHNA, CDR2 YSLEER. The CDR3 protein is CASSQTNTGELFF. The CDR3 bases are TGCGCCAGCAGCCAAACGAACACCGGGGAGCTGTTTTTT.

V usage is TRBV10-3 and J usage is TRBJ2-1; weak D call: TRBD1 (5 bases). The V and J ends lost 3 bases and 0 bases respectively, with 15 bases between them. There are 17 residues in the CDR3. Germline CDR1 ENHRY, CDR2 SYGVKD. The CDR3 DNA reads TGTGCCATCAGTGACAGGGCAGCGCCTAACTCCTACAATGAGCAGTTCTTC. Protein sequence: CAISDRAAPNSYNEQFF.

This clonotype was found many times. The CDR3 loop is CASSYGTAGTEAFF. The CDR3 DNA is TGCGCCAGCAGCTATGGGACAGCGGGCACTGAAGCTTTCTTT. The V call is TRBV5-1, the J call TRBJ1-1, with 7 bases aligning to TRBD1. This CDR3 region has 14 residues. Germline-derived CDR1 and CDR2 are SGHRS and YFSETQ. V gave up 3 bases and J gave up 4 bases; unmatched junction bases: 6.

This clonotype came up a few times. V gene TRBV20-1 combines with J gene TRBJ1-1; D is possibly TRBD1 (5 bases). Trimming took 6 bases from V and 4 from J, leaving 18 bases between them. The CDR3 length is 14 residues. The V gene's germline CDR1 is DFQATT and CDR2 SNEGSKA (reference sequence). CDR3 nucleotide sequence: TGCAGTGCCCCGCGCACGGGGGTAAGCACTGAAGCTTTCTTT. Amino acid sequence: CSAPRTGVSTEAFF.

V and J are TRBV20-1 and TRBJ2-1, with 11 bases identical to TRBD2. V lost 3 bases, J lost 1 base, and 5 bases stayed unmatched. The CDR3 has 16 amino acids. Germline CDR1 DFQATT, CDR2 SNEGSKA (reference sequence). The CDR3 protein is CSASRLAGGSYNEQFF. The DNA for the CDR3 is TGCAGTGCTAGCCGGCTAGCGGGGGGTTCCTACAATGAGCAGTTCTTC.

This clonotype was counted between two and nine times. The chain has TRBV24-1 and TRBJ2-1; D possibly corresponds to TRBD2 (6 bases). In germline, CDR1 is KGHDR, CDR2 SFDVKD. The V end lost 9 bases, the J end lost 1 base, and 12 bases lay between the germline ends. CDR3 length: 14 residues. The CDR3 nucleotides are TGTGCCACCGGAGGGCAGGTGTCCTACAATGAGCAGTTCTTC. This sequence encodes CATGGQVSYNEQFF.

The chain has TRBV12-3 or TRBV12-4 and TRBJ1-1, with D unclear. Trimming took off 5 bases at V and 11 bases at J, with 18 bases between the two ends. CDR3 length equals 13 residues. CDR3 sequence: CASSLETSTKAFF. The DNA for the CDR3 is TGTGCCAGCAGTCTTGAGACCTCAACTAAGGCTTTCTTT.

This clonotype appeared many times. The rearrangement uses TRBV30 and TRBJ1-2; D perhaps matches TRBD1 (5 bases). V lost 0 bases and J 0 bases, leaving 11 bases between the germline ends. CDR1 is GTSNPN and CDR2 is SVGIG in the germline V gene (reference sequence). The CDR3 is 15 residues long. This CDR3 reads CAWSVPGRPNYGYTF. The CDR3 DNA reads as TGTGCCTGGAGTGTGCCAGGGCGGCCTAACTATGGCTACACCTTC.

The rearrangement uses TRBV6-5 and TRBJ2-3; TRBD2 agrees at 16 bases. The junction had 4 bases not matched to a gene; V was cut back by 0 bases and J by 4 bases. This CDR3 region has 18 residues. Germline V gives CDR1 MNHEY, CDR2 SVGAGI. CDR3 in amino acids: CASSYSSGTSGGADTQYF. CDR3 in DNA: TGTGCCAGCAGTTACTCGAGTGGGACTAGCGGGGGGGCAGATACGCAGTATTTT.

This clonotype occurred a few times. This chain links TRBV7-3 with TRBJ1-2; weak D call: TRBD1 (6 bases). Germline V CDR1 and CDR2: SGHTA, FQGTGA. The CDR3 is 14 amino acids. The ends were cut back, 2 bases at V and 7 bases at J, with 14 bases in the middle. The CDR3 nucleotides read TGTGCCAGCAGCTTATGGGGGGCCGCCCGTGGCTACACCTTC. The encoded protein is CASSLWGAARGYTF.